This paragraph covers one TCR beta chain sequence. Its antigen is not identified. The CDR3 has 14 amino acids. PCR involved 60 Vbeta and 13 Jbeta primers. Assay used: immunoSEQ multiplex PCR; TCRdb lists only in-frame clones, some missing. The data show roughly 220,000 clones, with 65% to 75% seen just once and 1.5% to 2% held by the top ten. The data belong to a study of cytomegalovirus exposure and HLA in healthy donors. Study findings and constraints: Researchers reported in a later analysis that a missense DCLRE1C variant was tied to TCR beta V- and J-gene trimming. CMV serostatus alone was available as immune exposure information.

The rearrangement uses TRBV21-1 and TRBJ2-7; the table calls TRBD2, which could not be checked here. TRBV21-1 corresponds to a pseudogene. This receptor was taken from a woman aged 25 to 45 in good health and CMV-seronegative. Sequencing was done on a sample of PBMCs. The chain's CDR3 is CASSKAGSGGEQYF. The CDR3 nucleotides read TGTGCCAGCAGCAAAGCGGGGTCGGGGGGGGAGCAGTACTTC.